This T cell receptor beta chain is from a study of T cells in Graves' hyperthyroidism and ophthalmopathy. Study results and limitations: Most thyroid clonotypes expanded above 0.001 were also detected in blood.

The CDR3 regions of TCR beta were amplified from RNA transcripts. With the HTBI primer set, the TCR CDR3 went through a first round of RT-PCR. TCRdb processed the multiplex PCR reads anew with MiXCR; each CDR3 protein has one entry. This table holds around 760,000 distinct CDR3 sequences, around a third found once. Details on this clonotype: Its antigen is still unknown.

This CDR3 comprises 17 residues. V shed 5 bases and J shed 6 bases, with 25 bases lying between them. From germline, CDR1 is SGHVS and CDR2 FQNEAQ. Exclusion of patients followed from uncontrolled infection, other autoimmune disease, pregnancy or lactation. For the diagnoses, clinical symptoms, serum thyroxine and TRAb, thyroid ultrasound and orbital computed tomography were used. This receptor was identified in a middle-aged woman with Graves' hyperthyroidism. Sequences were obtained from blood. This chain links TRBV7-8 with TRBJ1-2; D is undetermined. CDR3 DNA sequence: TGTGCCAGCAGCCATGATCAGCTGGTGGGCCTTTGGGATGGCTACACCTTC. This codes for CASSHDQLVGLWDGYTF. Full variable domain (rest looked up from reference TRBV7-8 and TRBJ1-2): GAGVSQSPRYKVAKRGQDVALRCDPISGHVSLFWYQQALGQGPEFLTYFQNEAQLDKSGLPSDRFFAERPEGSVSTLKIQRTQQEDSAVYLCASSHDQLVGLWDGYTFGSGTRLTVV.